This entry lists 26 T cell receptor beta chains sequenced from one sample in a study of T-cell reconstitution after alpha-beta-depleted transplantation in children. TCRbeta library construction was performed incorporating unique molecular identifiers. MiXCR, run by TCRdb on the PCR reads, gives a single entry per CDR3 protein. The sample lists 200,000 to 250,000 distinct CDR3 sequences; about a tenth were seen once. The sample consisted of PBMCs from the stem cell graft donor, taken from the stem cell graft. These receptors originate from a human donor who donated a stem cell graft to a child with acute lymphoblastic leukemia.

This clonotype was detected ten times or more. This chain joins TRBV9 and TRBJ2-7; the match to TRBD1 covers 7 bases. CDR1 is SGDLS, CDR2 YYNGEE, per germline. The CDR3 has 13 residues. With V trimmed by 6 bases and J by 4 bases, 7 bases remained unmatched. The CDR3 protein is CASMGDSTYEQYF. CDR3 sequence (DNA): TGTGCCAGCATGGGGGACAGTACTTACGAGCAGTACTTC.

The gene calls are TRBV7-6 and TRBJ2-7; D perhaps matches TRBD1 (6 bases). The CDR3 length is 13 residues. Germline-derived CDR1 and CDR2 are SGHVS and FNYEAQ. V shed 5 bases and J shed 3 bases, with 11 bases lying between them. CDR3 in DNA: TGTGCCAGCAGCCCTCAACAGGGCTACGAGCAGTACTTC. Protein sequence: CASSPQQGYEQYF.

This clonotype came up many times. This rearrangement joins TRBV28 to TRBJ2-7; a possible D gene is TRBD1 (5 bases). Germline V lookup: CDR1 MDHEN, CDR2 SYDVKM. Trimming took off 7 bases at V and 1 base at J, with 8 bases between the two ends. The CDR3 is 12 amino acids. The CDR3 nucleotides read TGTGCCAGCACCCACAGGTCCTACGAGCAGTACTTC. Encoded protein: CASTHRSYEQYF.

J is TRBJ2-5 and V is TRBV5-1; TRBD1 aligns across 7 bases. This CDR3 is built from 15 residues. J lost 5 bases, V lost 4 bases, and 11 bases had no gene match. Germline-derived CDR1 and CDR2 are SGHRS and YFSETQ. Written as DNA, the CDR3 is TGCGCCAGCAGCCTACAGGGGTACGAACCGGAGACCCAGTACTTC. Amino acids: CASSLQGYEPETQYF.

This clonotype was counted ten times or more. This chain uses TRBV4-2 with TRBJ2-3; TRBD1 matches at 11 bases. V shed 1 base and J 0 bases; nucleotides not matched to a gene: 3. CDR3 length: 17 amino acids. Germline CDR1 and CDR2: LGHNA and YNFKEQ. The CDR3 bases are TGTGCCAGCAGCCAAGGGTGGGACAGGGGGAGCACAGATACGCAGTATTTT. It is translated as CASSQGWDRGSTDTQYF.

The V and J genes are TRBV4-1 and TRBJ1-5; D is unresolved. Germline values: CDR1 MGHRA, CDR2 YSYEKL. This CDR3 comprises 16 residues. With 0 bases removed from V and 0 bases from J, the gap between germline ends came to 9 bases. The CDR3 loop reads CASSQDYLFSNQPQHF. CDR3 in DNA: TGCGCCAGCAGCCAAGATTATCTGTTTAGCAATCAGCCCCAGCATTTT.

The chain couples TRBV7-8 to TRBJ2-3; 10 positions agree with TRBD2. The CDR3 is made up of 15 amino acids. V lost 6 bases to trimming and J lost 3 bases; unmatched junction nucleotides: 6. Germline loops: CDR1 SGHVS, CDR2 FQNEAQ. CDR3 in DNA: TGTGCCAGCAGACCACTAGCGGGAAGAACAGATACGCAGTATTTT. Amino acids: CASRPLAGRTDTQYF.

This clonotype was seen only a few times. This chain connects TRBV5-1 to TRBJ1-3, with 8 bases matching TRBD1. CDR3 length: 16 amino acids. J gave up 1 base and V 5 bases, and 8 bases lay outside the gene matches. Germline CDR1 SGHRS, CDR2 YFSETQ. The CDR3 loop reads CASRPGQGFSGNTIYF. DNA for the CDR3: TGCGCCAGCAGACCTGGACAGGGATTTTCTGGAAACACCATATATTTT.

The chain couples TRBV19 to TRBJ1-5; D is uncertain. V lost 6 bases to trimming and J lost 3 bases, with 18 bases between them. Per the germline V gene, CDR1 is LNHDA and CDR2 is SQIVND (reference sequence). The CDR3 runs to 16 residues. In DNA, the CDR3 is TGTGCCAGTAGCGAAATCAGGATCTTAATCAATCAGCCCCAGCATTTT. As protein: CASSEIRILINQPQHF.

A note on this clonotype: A much larger clone lies a single base off, so this may be a read error. This chain uses TRBV7-6 with TRBJ2-1; 10 nucleotides agree with TRBD1. The CDR3 length is 16 residues. CDR1 and CDR2 from the germline V gene are SGHVS and FNYEAQ. The DNA of the CDR3 is TGTGCCAGCAGCCCCCAGGGACAGGGGTCCTACAATGGGCAGTTCTTC. This sequence encodes CASSPQGQGSYNGQFF.

This clonotype was seen a handful of times. This chain uses TRBV5-1 with TRBJ2-1; 7 nucleotides line up with TRBD1. Germline V gene data show CDR1 as SGHRS and CDR2 as YFSETQ. This CDR3 is 14 amino acids long. The ends lost 3 bases at V and 7 bases at J; junction bases unmatched: 7. The CDR3 here is CASSWALQGNEQFF. The CDR3 DNA follows: TGCGCCAGCAGCTGGGCCTTACAGGGGAATGAGCAGTTCTTC. Using reference TRBV5-1 and TRBJ2-1 for the parts outside the CDR3, the full variable domain is KAGVTQTPRYLIKTRGQQVTLSCSPISGHRSVSWYQQTPGQGLQFLFEYFSETQRNKGNFPGRFSGRQFSNSRSEMNVSTLELGDSALYLCASSWALQGNEQFFGPGTRLTVL.

Ten or more counts support this clonotype. The chain's CDR3 is CASSLAPNTGELFF. The CDR3 nucleotides are TGTGCCAGCAGTTTGGCACCGAACACCGGGGAGCTGTTTTTT. The genes are TRBV27 and TRBJ2-2; D unresolved. The CDR3 has 14 amino acids. The V and J ends lost 3 bases and 0 bases respectively, with 5 bases between them. Germline-derived CDR1 and CDR2 are MNHEY and SMNVEV (reference sequence).

This clonotype was seen many times. J is TRBJ2-5 and V is TRBV5-1; 8 bases map to TRBD1. The CDR3 totals 14 residues. V was clipped by 4 bases and J by 3 bases; unmatched bases: 5. Germline V gene sequence: CDR1 SGHRS, CDR2 YFSETQ. The CDR3 bases are TGCGCCAGCAGCCAAATGGACAGGGAAGAGACCCAGTACTTC. It yields the protein CASSQMDREETQYF. Supplemented by reference TRBV5-1 and TRBJ2-5, the full variable domain reads KAGVTQTPRYLIKTRGQQVTLSCSPISGHRSVSWYQQTPGQGLQFLFEYFSETQRNKGNFPGRFSGRQFSNSRSEMNVSTLELGDSALYLCASSQMDREETQYFGPGTRLLVL.

The V and J genes are TRBV6-2 or TRBV6-3 and TRBJ2-2; D is possibly TRBD2 (5 bases). Trimming took off 2 bases at V and 3 bases at J, with 10 bases between the two ends. Germline V gene data show CDR1 as MNHEY and CDR2 as SVGEGT. The length of the CDR3 is 15 residues. In DNA form, the CDR3 reads TGTGCCAGCAGTTACCTGGACTCGTACACCGGGGAGCTGTTTTTT. Its protein is CASSYLDSYTGELFF.

The V and J genes are TRBV7-6 and TRBJ2-1, with 16 bases matching TRBD2. J was trimmed by 6 bases and V by 0 bases; bases with no gene match: 2. Germline V CDR1 and CDR2: SGHVS, FNYEAQ. This CDR3 comprises 17 residues. CDR3 sequence: CASSLAGLAGGFNEQFF. The CDR3 DNA sequence: TGTGCCAGCAGCTTAGCGGGACTAGCGGGGGGGTTCAATGAGCAGTTCTTC.

Of note for this clonotype: A much larger clone is a single base away; this may be a read error. The chain combines TRBV6-5 with TRBJ1-1; possible D gene TRBD1, 6 bases. This CDR3 region has 15 residues. The germline V gene has CDR1 MNHEY and CDR2 SVGAGI. The CDR3, as DNA: TGTGCCACCAGTTACCCGAGTCGAGGGGGCACTGAAGCTTTCTTT. This sequence encodes CATSYPSRGGTEAFF.

The table lists this clonotype with many counts. The chain carries TRBV6-2 or TRBV6-3 and TRBJ2-5, with D possibly matching TRBD1 (6 bases). Germline assignment: CDR1 MNHEY and CDR2 SVGEGT. The CDR3 runs 16 residues. Trimming stripped 2 bases from V and 4 bases from J, with 17 bases between. The CDR3: CASSYPSGEGGETQYF. CDR3 sequence (DNA): TGTGCCAGCAGTTACCCGTCCGGGGAAGGGGGAGAGACCCAGTACTTC.

The table lists this clonotype with a few counts. This chain links TRBV2 with TRBJ1-6; D gene ambiguous. V dropped 8 bases and J dropped 7 bases, with 9 bases sitting between them. CDR3 length equals 12 residues. Germline V gene lookup returns CDR1 SNHLY and CDR2 FYNNEI. CDR3 bases: TGTGCCAGCGGCAGATGGAATTCACCCCTCCACTTT. The encoded protein is CASGRWNSPLHF.

This chain links TRBV10-2 with TRBJ1-1, with 8 bases aligning to TRBD1. There are 12 residues in the CDR3. Trimming removed 7 bases from V and 5 bases from J; junction bases left unmatched: 3. Germline CDR1 is WSHSY and CDR2 is SAAADI. The CDR3 here is CASITGGTEAFF. The DNA for the CDR3 is TGCGCCAGCATCACAGGGGGAACTGAAGCTTTCTTT.

This clonotype has just a few counts. This rearrangement joins TRBV29-1 to TRBJ1-5, with 10 bases lining up with TRBD1. The germline V gene has CDR1 SQVTM and CDR2 ANQGSEA. This CDR3 region has 13 residues. The J segment lost 7 bases and the V segment lost 4 bases, leaving 4 bases of the junction unmatched. The CDR3 sequence is CSVATGGHQPQHF. CDR3 in DNA: TGCAGCGTTGCGACAGGGGGCCACCAGCCCCAGCATTTT.

A single count supports this clonotype. This chain connects TRBV6-1 to TRBJ1-4; 8 bases match TRBD1. The CDR3 length is 14 residues. Germline V CDR1 and CDR2: MNHNS, SASEGT. V trimming: 5 bases; J trimming: 11 bases; junction bases outside the gene matches: 10. CDR3 coding DNA: TGTGCCAGCAGTCAGGACAGGGCAGGCCCTAAACTGTTTTTT. Encoded protein: CASSQDRAGPKLFF.

This clonotype was found many times. The chain joins TRBV20-1 to TRBJ1-1, with 11 bases identical to TRBD1. Trimming removed 4 bases from V and 9 bases from J; junction bases left unmatched: 4. The CDR3 length is 12 residues. Germline CDR1 and CDR2: DFQATT and SNEGSKA (reference sequence). The CDR3 here is CSAIGTGGKAFF. The CDR3 bases are TGCAGTGCTATTGGGACAGGGGGAAAAGCTTTCTTT.

The V and J genes are TRBV5-5 and TRBJ2-5; TRBD2 matches at 12 bases. V lost 2 bases, J lost 5 bases, and 7 bases stayed unmatched. Germline CDR1 reads SGHKS; CDR2 reads YYEKEE (reference sequence). The CDR3 runs 16 residues. The CDR3 DNA reads TGTGCCAGCAGCTTTTCTAGCGGGGGGGCCTTCGAGACCCAGTACTTC. Protein product: CASSFSSGGAFETQYF.

The sample holds a few counts of this clonotype. Here the CDR3 DNA reads TGCGCCAGCAGCCGCACTAAGGCAGGTCAGAACACTGAAGCTTTCTTT. Its protein is CASSRTKAGQNTEAFF. The rearrangement uses TRBV4-1 and TRBJ1-1, with D uncertain. Looked up from germline, CDR1 is MGHRA and CDR2 is YSYEKL. This CDR3 region has 16 residues. Between the trimmed V and J ends, which lost 4 bases and 1 base, there was a span of 16 bases.

The genes are TRBV6-1 and TRBJ2-3; TRBD1 agrees at 12 bases. The germline CDR1 and CDR2 sequences are MNHNS and SASEGT. The CDR3 totals 15 residues. V shed 4 bases and J 6 bases; nucleotides not matched to a gene: 5. The CDR3, as DNA: TGTGCCAGCAGTGTCGGGGGACAGGGGGCTGATACGCAGTATTTT. Amino acid sequence: CASSVGGQGADTQYF.

CDR3 sequence: CASSIIGSTEAFF. The DNA of the CDR3 is TGTGCCAGTAGTATCATTGGGAGCACTGAAGCTTTCTTT. This chain joins TRBV19 and TRBJ1-1, with D unclear. Looked up from germline, CDR1 is LNHDA and CDR2 is SQIVND (reference sequence). The CDR3 sequence is 13 residues long. Between the trimmed V and J ends, which lost 3 bases and 4 bases, there was a span of 9 bases.